The rows below give T cell receptor beta chains drawn from one sample of a study of T cells in Graves' hyperthyroidism and ophthalmopathy. Using its own MiXCR run on the multiplex PCR reads, TCRdb lists one record per CDR3 protein. The data hold approximately 58,000 distinct CDR3 sequences, with about 50% observed a single time. The sequenced sample consisted of blood. All receptors come from a woman between 25 and 40 years old with Graves' ophthalmopathy. CDR3s include the opening cysteine and the closing phenylalanine or tryptophan. The D gene is left open where the match is weak. Clone size is given for some rows only: seen once, a few or many times, or a class if the clone is expanded.

CDR3 protein: CASSSQGAWAFF
CDR3 DNA: TGTGCCAGCAGTAGTCAGGGGGCCTGGGCTTTCTTT
V gene: TRBV25-1
clone size: many
D gene: TRBD1
J gene: TRBJ1-1

CDR3 protein: CSARVLGVNQPQHF
CDR3 DNA: TGCAGTGCTAGAGTGCTTGGGGTCAATCAGCCCCAGCATTTT
V gene: TRBV20-1
clone size: many
D gene: .
J gene: TRBJ1-5

CDR3 protein: CASSVGGGTGNEKLFF
CDR3 DNA: TGTGCCAGCAGCGTAGGAGGTGGGACAGGCAATGAAAAACTGTTTTTT
V gene: TRBV9
clone size: many
D gene: TRBD1
J gene: TRBJ1-4

CDR3 protein: CASRGGLYRESNQPQHF
CDR3 DNA: TGTGCCAGCAGGGGGGGGTTATACCGGGAGAGCAATCAGCCCCAGCATTTT
V gene: TRBV6-1
clone size: many
D gene: .
J gene: TRBJ1-5

CDR3 protein: CSASTDSNQPQHF
CDR3 DNA: TGCAGTGCTAGTACGGACAGCAATCAGCCCCAGCATTTT
V gene: TRBV20-1
clone size: many
D gene: .
J gene: TRBJ1-5

CDR3 protein: CSVGTSGVTGLCSGANVLTF
CDR3 DNA: TGCAGCGTAGGGACTAGCGGGGTCACCGGGCTGTGCTCTGGGGCCAACGTCCTGACTTTC
V gene: TRBV29-1
clone size: .
D gene: TRBD2
J gene: TRBJ2-6

CDR3 protein: CASSLNSYEQYF
CDR3 DNA: TGTGCCAGCAGCCTAAACTCCTACGAGCAGTACTTC
V gene: TRBV4-2
clone size: many
D gene: .
J gene: TRBJ2-7

CDR3 protein: CASSIYLCSVEDYGYTF
CDR3 DNA: .
V gene: TRBV9
clone size: once
D gene: .
J gene: TRBJ1-2

CDR3 protein: CASSQASDAHTQYF
CDR3 DNA: TGTGCCAGCAGCCAAGCCTCGGACGCGCATACGCAGTATTTT
V gene: TRBV3-1
clone size: many
D gene: .
J gene: TRBJ2-3

CDR3 protein: CAWSDGSSYEQYF
CDR3 DNA: TGTGCCTGGAGTGATGGTTCCTCCTACGAGCAGTACTTC
V gene: TRBV30
clone size: many
D gene: .
J gene: TRBJ2-7

CDR3 protein: CSANRDRGSNQPQHF
CDR3 DNA: TGCAGTGCAAACCGGGACAGGGGTAGCAATCAGCCCCAGCATTTT
V gene: TRBV20-1
clone size: .
D gene: TRBD1
J gene: TRBJ1-5